The source of this T cell receptor beta chain is a study of OX40 agonist ivuxolimab in advanced cancers. Per the germline V gene, CDR1 is MGHRA and CDR2 is YSYEKL. Trimming stripped 4 bases from V and 2 bases from J, with 11 bases between. The CDR3 has 14 residues. Clones were read by immunoSEQ multiplex PCR, and TCRdb kept only the in-frame ones, dropping some. The data contain tens of thousands of clones, more than 75% of them seen just once; the ten biggest clones take up under 15%. The chain links TRBV4-1 to TRBJ2-5, with D possibly being TRBD1 or TRBD2 (6 bases each). The origin of this receptor is an adult with an advanced solid tumor such as melanoma, head and neck, liver or kidney cancer. The sample consisted of CD4+ or CD8+ T cells sorted from blood, taken in a trial of the OX40 agonist ivuxolimab. CDR3 residues: CASSPIGGQETQYF. The CDR3 nucleotides are TGCGCCAGCAGCCCTATAGGGGGGCAAGAGACCCAGTACTTC.